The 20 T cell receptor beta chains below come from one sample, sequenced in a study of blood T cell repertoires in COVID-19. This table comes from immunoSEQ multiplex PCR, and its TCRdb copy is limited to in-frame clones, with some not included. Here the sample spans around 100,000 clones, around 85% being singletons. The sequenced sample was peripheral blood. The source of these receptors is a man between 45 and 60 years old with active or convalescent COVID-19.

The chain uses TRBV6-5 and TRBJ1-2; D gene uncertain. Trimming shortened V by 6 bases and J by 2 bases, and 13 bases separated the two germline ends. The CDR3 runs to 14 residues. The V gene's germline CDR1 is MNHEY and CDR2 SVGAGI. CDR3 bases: TGTGCCAGCAGGGGGAGGGTGGCCAACTATGGCTACACCTTC. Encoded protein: CASRGRVANYGYTF.

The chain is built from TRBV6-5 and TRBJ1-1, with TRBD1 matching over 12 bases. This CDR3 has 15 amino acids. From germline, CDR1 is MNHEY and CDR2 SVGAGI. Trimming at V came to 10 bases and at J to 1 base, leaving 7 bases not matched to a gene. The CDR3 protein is CATSGTGGPNTEAFF. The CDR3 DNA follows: TGTGCCACCTCCGGGACAGGGGGCCCGAACACTGAAGCTTTCTTT.

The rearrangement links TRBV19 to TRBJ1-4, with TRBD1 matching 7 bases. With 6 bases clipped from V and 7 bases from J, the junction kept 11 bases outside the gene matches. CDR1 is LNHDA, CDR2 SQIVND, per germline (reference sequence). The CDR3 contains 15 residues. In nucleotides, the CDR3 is TGTGCCAGTAGACCCCCATGGAACAGGGGTGAAAAACTGTTTTTT. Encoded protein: CASRPPWNRGEKLFF.

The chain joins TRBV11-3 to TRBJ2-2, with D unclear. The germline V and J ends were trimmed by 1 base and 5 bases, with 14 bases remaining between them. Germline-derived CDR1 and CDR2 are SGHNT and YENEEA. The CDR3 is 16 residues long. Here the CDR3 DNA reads TGTGCCAGCAGCTTAGTAAGGAGCCCGGGTACCGGGGAGCTGTTTTTT. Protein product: CASSLVRSPGTGELFF.

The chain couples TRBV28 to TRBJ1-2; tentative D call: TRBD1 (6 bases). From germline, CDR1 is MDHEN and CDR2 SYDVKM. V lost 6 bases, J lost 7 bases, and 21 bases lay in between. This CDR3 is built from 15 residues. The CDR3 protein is CASSTPGTPEGGYTF. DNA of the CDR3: TGTGCCAGCAGCACCCCCGGGACACCCGAAGGTGGCTACACCTTC.

The CDR3 DNA reads as TGTGCCAGCAGTCCAGGGGTTAACAATCAGCCCCAGCATTTT. The encoded protein is CASSPGVNNQPQHF. V gene TRBV6-5 combines with J gene TRBJ1-5, with a possible D match to TRBD1 (6 bases). The CDR3 extends over 14 amino acids. Trimming cost V 5 bases and J 3 bases, with 11 bases left between them. Germline CDR1 MNHEY, CDR2 SVGAGI.

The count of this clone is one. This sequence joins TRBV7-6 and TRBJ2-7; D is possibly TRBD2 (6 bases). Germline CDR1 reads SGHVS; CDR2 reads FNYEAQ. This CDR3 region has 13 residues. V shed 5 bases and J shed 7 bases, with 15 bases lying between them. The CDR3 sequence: CASSEDYYGEQYF. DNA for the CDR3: TGTGCCAGCAGCGAGGACTATTATGGGGAGCAGTACTTC. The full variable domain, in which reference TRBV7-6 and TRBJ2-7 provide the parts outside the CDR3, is GAGVSQSPRYKVTKRGQDVALRCDPISGHVSLYWYRQALGQGPEFLTYFNYEAQQDKSGLPNDRFSAERPEGSISTLTIQRTEQRDSAMYRCASSEDYYGEQYFGPGTRLTVT.

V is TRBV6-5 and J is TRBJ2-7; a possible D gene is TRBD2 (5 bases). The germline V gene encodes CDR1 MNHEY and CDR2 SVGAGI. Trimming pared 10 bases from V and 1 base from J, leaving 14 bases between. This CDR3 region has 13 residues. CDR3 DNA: TGTGCCAACGTTTCGACGGGATCCTACGAGCAGTACTTC. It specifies CANVSTGSYEQYF.

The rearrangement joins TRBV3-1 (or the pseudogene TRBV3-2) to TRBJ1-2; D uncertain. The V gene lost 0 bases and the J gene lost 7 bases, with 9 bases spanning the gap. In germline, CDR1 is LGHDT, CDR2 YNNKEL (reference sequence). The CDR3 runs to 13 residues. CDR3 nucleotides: TGTGCCAGCAGCCAAGATGTTGTGAGTGGCTACACCTTC. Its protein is CASSQDVVSGYTF.

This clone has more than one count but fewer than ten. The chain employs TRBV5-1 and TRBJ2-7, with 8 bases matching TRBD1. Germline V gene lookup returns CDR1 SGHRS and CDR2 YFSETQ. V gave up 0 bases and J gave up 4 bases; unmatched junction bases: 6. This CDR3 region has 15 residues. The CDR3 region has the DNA TGCGCCAGCAGCTTGGCTACAGGGGGAATGTACGAGCAGTACTTC. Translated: CASSLATGGMYEQYF.

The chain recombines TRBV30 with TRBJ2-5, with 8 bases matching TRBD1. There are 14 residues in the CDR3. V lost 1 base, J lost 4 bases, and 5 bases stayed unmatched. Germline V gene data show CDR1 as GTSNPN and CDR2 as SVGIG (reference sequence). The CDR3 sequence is CAWSETGEVETQYF. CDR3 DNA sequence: TGTGCCTGGAGTGAGACAGGGGAGGTAGAGACCCAGTACTTC.

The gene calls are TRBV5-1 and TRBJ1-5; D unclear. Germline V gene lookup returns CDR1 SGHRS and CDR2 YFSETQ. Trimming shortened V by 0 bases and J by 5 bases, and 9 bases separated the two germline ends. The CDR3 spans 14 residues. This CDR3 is CASSLAGEDQPQHF. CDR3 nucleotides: TGCGCCAGCAGCTTGGCGGGAGAAGATCAGCCCCAGCATTTT.

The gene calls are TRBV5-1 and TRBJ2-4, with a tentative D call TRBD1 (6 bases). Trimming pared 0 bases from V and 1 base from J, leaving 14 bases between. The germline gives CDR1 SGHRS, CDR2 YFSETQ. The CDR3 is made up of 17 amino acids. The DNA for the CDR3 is TGCGCCAGCAGCTTGGAACAGGGCGGCCTGGCCAAAAACATTCAGTACTTC. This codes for CASSLEQGGLAKNIQYF. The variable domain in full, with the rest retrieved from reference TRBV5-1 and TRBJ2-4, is KAGVTQTPRYLIKTRGQQVTLSCSPISGHRSVSWYQQTPGQGLQFLFEYFSETQRNKGNFPGRFSGRQFSNSRSEMNVSTLELGDSALYLCASSLEQGGLAKNIQYFGAGTRLSVL.

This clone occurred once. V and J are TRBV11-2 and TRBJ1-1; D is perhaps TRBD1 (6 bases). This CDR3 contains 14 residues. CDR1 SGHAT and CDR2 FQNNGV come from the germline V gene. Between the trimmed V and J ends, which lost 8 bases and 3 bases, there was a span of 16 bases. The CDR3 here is CASWGGAEYTEAFF. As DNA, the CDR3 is TGTGCCAGCTGGGGGGGGGCCGAGTACACTGAAGCTTTCTTT.

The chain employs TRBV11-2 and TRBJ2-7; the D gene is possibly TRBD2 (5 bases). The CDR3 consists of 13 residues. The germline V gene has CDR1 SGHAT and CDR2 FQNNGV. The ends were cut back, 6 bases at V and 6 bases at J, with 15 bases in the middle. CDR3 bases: TGTGCCAGCAGATACGGGGAGAGCGCCGAGCAGTACTTC. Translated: CASRYGESAEQYF.

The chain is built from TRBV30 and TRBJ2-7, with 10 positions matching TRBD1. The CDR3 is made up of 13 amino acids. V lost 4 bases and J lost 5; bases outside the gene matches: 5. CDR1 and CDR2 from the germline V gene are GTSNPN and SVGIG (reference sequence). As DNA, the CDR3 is TGTGCCTGGATCGGGGGACAGGGGAACGAGCAGTACTTC. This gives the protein CAWIGGQGNEQYF.

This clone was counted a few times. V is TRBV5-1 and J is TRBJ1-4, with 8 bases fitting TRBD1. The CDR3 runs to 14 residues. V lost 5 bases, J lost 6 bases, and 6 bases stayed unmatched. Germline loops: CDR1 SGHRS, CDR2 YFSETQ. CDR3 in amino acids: CASSDTGGDEKLFF. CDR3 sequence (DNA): TGCGCCAGCAGTGATACAGGGGGGGATGAAAAACTGTTTTTT.

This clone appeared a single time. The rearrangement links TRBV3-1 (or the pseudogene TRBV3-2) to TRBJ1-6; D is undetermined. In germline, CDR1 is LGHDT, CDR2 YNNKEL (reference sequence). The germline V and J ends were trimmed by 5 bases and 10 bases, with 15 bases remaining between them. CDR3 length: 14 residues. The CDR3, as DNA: TGTGCCAGCAGCGACCGGCGGGGTTTATCACCCCTCCACTTT. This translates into CASSDRRGLSPLHF.

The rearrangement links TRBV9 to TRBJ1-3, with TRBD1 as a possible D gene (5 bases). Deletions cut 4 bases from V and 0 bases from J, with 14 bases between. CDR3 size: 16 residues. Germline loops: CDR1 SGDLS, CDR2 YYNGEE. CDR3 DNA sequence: TGTGCCAGCAGCTCCTTGGGGGGGGACTCTGGAAACACCATATATTTT. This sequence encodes CASSSLGGDSGNTIYF.

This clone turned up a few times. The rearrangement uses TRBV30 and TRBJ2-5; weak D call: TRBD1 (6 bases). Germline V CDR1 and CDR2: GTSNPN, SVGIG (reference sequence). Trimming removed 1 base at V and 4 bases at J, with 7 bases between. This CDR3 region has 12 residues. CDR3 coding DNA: TGTGCCTGGAGTGGGACAGCAGAGACCCAGTACTTC. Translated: CAWSGTAETQYF.